This TCR beta chain was obtained from a study of a mutant IDH1 vaccine in newly diagnosed glioma. Trimming shortened V by 2 bases and J by 3 bases, and 11 bases separated the two germline ends. The CDR3 runs 14 residues. CDR1 and CDR2 (germline): SGHKS, YYEKEE (reference sequence). The time point was: week 11, during vaccination. Doses consisted of 300 ug of mutant IDH1 20-mer peptide each, paired with topical imiquimod. Patients carried new grade 3 or 4 IDH1-mutant astrocytomas lacking nuclear ATRX. Sequencing was performed with immunoSEQ multiplex PCR; in TCRdb, only in-frame clones are kept and a portion is missing. The table records roughly 61,000 clones, about four fifths of them present only once. This clone showed up just once. Its matching antigen is unknown.

Sequencing used PBMCs, obtained from a glioma patient whose treatment included an IDH1 peptide vaccine. The sequence derives from a man aged 50 to 60 with glioma. This chain uses TRBV5-5 with TRBJ1-1; D remains ambiguous. CDR3 sequence reads: CASSFFTYDTEAFF. CDR3 DNA: TGTGCCAGCAGCTTTTTTACGTACGACACTGAAGCTTTCTTT. Complete variable domain (other parts from reference TRBV5-5 and TRBJ1-1): DAGVTQSPTHLIKTRGQQVTLRCSPISGHKSVSWYQQVLGQGPQFIFQYYEKEERGRGNFPDRFSARQFPNYSSELNVNALLLGDSALYLCASSFFTYDTEAFFGQGTRLTVV.